This TCR beta chain was found in a study of shared clonotypes between healthy human individuals. This clone was counted at least ten times. Other nucleotide sequences in the sample specify the same CDR3. The CDR3 sequence is 13 residues long. Germline CDR1 reads SNHLY; CDR2 reads FYNNEI. V lost 3 bases to trimming and J lost 4 bases, with 7 bases between them. This table comes from immunoSEQ multiplex PCR, and its TCRdb copy is limited to in-frame clones, with some not included. The table records 1 million to 1.3 million clones, approximately 80% of them present only once. The chain employs TRBV2 and TRBJ1-5; no clear D. Material: memory CD4+ T cells from PBMCs. Sample subset: CD45RA-negative fraction. This receptor was obtained from a young man in good health. Some clones in this sample may be carry-over from other donors' samples. CDR3 loop: CASSEERNQPQHF. Here the CDR3 DNA reads TGTGCCAGCAGTGAGGAAAGAAATCAGCCCCAGCATTTT.